These 27 T cell receptor beta chains were all obtained from the same sample, sequenced in a study of blood T cell repertoires in COVID-19. Measured with immunoSEQ multiplex PCR; TCRdb has only the in-frame clones, and not every one. The data show 150,000 to 170,000 clones, over 60% seen once. The sequenced sample consisted of peripheral blood. Source of these receptors: an elderly man with acute or convalescent COVID-19.

The chain uses TRBV30 and TRBJ1-2; 7 bases map to TRBD1. Trimming removed 2 bases from V and 5 bases from J; junction bases left unmatched: 8. The CDR3 has 14 residues. The V gene's germline CDR1 is GTSNPN and CDR2 SVGIG (reference sequence). The CDR3 loop is CAWSLNRGPYGYTF. The CDR3 DNA reads as TGTGCCTGGAGTTTAAACAGGGGACCTTATGGCTACACCTTC.

The chain combines TRBV4-2 with TRBJ2-1; TRBD2 matches at 9 bases. J lost 7 bases, V lost 1 base, and 5 bases had no gene match. This CDR3 spans 15 amino acids. Germline V gene sequence: CDR1 LGHNA, CDR2 YNFKEQ. CDR3 in DNA: TGTGCCAGCAGCCAAGGCGGGGGGGCCGGGAATGAGCAGTTCTTC. Its protein product is CASSQGGGAGNEQFF.

In this sample, this clone turned up once. The gene calls are TRBV5-8 and TRBJ1-1; TRBD1 matches 7 bases. After removal of 4 bases from V and 1 base from J, the junction contained 7 bases not matched to a gene. The CDR3 length is 15 residues. From germline, CDR1 is SGHTS and CDR2 YDEGEE. CDR3 DNA sequence: TGTGCCAGCAGCCACCGGACAGGTCCGAACACTGAAGCTTTCTTT. Its translation is CASSHRTGPNTEAFF. The whole variable domain, remainder taken from reference TRBV5-8 and TRBJ1-1, is EAGVTQSPTHLIKTRGQQATLRCSPISGHTSVYWYQQALGLGLQFLLWYDEGEERNRGNFPPRFSGRQFPNYSSELNVNALELEDSALYLCASSHRTGPNTEAFFGQGTRLTVV.

The V and J genes are TRBV6-5 and TRBJ2-7, with D possibly TRBD2 on 5 matching bases. The CDR3 is 15 residues long. V was cut by 0 bases and J by 3 bases, with 12 bases left in between. From germline, CDR1 is MNHEY and CDR2 SVGAGI. CDR3 amino acids: CASSYSAASYYEQYF. DNA of the CDR3: TGTGCCAGCAGTTACTCGGCGGCTAGCTACTACGAGCAGTACTTC.

This clone appeared once. The CDR3 DNA reads as TGTGCCAGCATCGCAGCGAGGGTCGGGGAGCTGTTTTTT. Translated: CASIAARVGELFF. The V gene is TRBV2, the J gene TRBJ2-2, with a possible D match to TRBD2 (5 bases). This CDR3 is built from 13 residues. Germline lookup yields CDR1 SNHLY and CDR2 FYNNEI. The V gene lost 7 bases and the J gene lost 7 bases, with 13 bases spanning the gap.

About this clone: Other DNA sequences in this specimen translate into the identical CDR3. The rearrangement joins TRBV6-6 to TRBJ1-2; the match to TRBD1 covers 7 bases. The CDR3 extends over 13 amino acids. Trimming at V came to 2 bases and at J to 6 bases, leaving 3 bases not matched to a gene. The germline CDR1 and CDR2 sequences are MNHNY and SVGAGI (reference sequence). DNA for the CDR3: TGTGCCAGCAGTTACACCACAGGGGATGGCTACACCTTC. Translated: CASSYTTGDGYTF.

The V and J genes are TRBV28 and TRBJ1-1; D remains unclear. This CDR3 has 11 residues. The germline V gene has CDR1 MDHEN and CDR2 SYDVKM. Trimming shortened V by 8 bases and J by 1 base, and 5 bases separated the two germline ends. The CDR3 sequence is CASGQNTEAFF. CDR3 nucleotides: TGTGCCAGCGGCCAGAACACTGAAGCTTTCTTT. The entire variable domain, with the rest obtained from reference TRBV28 and TRBJ1-1, is as follows: DVKVTQSSRYLVKRTGEKVFLECVQDMDHENMFWYRQDPGLGLRLIYFSYDVKMKEKGDIPEGYSVSREKKERFSLILESASTNQTSMYLCASGQNTEAFFGQGTRLTVV.

This clone was seen a few times. J is TRBJ2-7 and V is TRBV7-8; 12 bases align to TRBD2. The CDR3 has 15 amino acids. V shed 5 bases, J shed 12 bases, and the junction held 14 bases outside the gene matches. Germline-derived CDR1 and CDR2 are SGHVS and FQNEAQ. The CDR3 spells CASSPRGLAGSDWYF. DNA for the CDR3: TGTGCCAGCAGCCCTAGGGGACTAGCGGGCTCAGATTGGTACTTC.

This clone appeared once. The chain joins TRBV7-9 to TRBJ2-3; 8 nucleotides agree with TRBD2. Germline V gives CDR1 SEHNR, CDR2 FQNEAQ (reference sequence). With 0 bases clipped from V and 3 bases from J, the junction kept 11 bases outside the gene matches. The CDR3 extends over 18 amino acids. CDR3 bases: TGTGCCAGCAGCTTAGCTGCATTCGCGGGGGGCGATACAGATACGCAGTATTTT. Encoded protein: CASSLAAFAGGDTDTQYF.

The J gene is TRBJ1-5, the V gene TRBV6-6, with 7 bases that match TRBD1. The CDR3 is 13 amino acids. Unmatched junction bases numbered 3, after V lost 5 bases and J lost 5 bases. Per the germline V gene, CDR1 is MNHNY and CDR2 is SVGAGI (reference sequence). The CDR3 coding sequence is TGTGCCAGCAGTACTACAGGGGATCAGCCCCAGCATTTT. Protein sequence: CASSTTGDQPQHF.

The gene calls are TRBV12-3 or TRBV12-4 and TRBJ2-7; D may be TRBD1 (6 bases). The CDR3 runs 13 residues. V lost 2 bases to trimming and J lost 6 bases, with 11 bases between them. The CDR3 is CASSLFGRGEQYV. For the CDR3, the DNA is TGTGCCAGCAGTTTATTCGGCAGGGGCGAGCAGTACGTC.

The J gene is TRBJ2-1, the V gene TRBV28; TRBD2 matches 14 bases. CDR3 length: 18 residues. The ends lost 4 bases at V and 4 bases at J; junction bases unmatched: 9. Germline CDR1 MDHEN, CDR2 SYDVKM. CDR3 sequence (DNA): TGTGCCAGCAGTTATTACAAGCGACTAGCGGGGGGGTACAATGAGCAGTTCTTC. Protein sequence: CASSYYKRLAGGYNEQFF.

This rearrangement joins TRBV5-1 to TRBJ2-1, with 10 bases lining up with TRBD1. There are 15 residues in the CDR3. V shed 1 base and J 8 bases; nucleotides not matched to a gene: 6. Germline-derived CDR1 and CDR2 are SGHRS and YFSETQ. The CDR3 sequence is CASSLLGQGGDEQFF. The DNA for the CDR3 is TGCGCCAGCAGCTTGCTAGGACAGGGGGGAGATGAGCAGTTCTTC.

This clone was found a few times. The rearrangement joins TRBV5-4 to TRBJ2-1, with TRBD2 matching 7 bases. The CDR3 has 17 residues. Trimming took 3 bases from V and 4 from J; bases not matched to a gene: 13. Germline CDR1 and CDR2: SGHNT and YYREEE (reference sequence). CDR3 protein: CASSSAGGLAGYNEQFF. DNA for the CDR3: TGTGCCAGCAGCTCCGCTGGGGGTTTAGCGGGTTACAATGAGCAGTTCTTC.

The V call is TRBV7-8, the J call TRBJ2-7; D is possibly TRBD1 (5 bases). Germline CDR1 reads SGHVS; CDR2 reads FQNEAQ. This CDR3 has 15 amino acids. V was cut by 5 bases and J by 0 bases, with 14 bases left in between. The CDR3 sequence: CASSLEGASSYEQYF. Written as DNA, the CDR3 is TGTGCCAGCAGCCTTGAAGGGGCAAGCTCCTACGAGCAGTACTTC.

The chain carries TRBV18 and TRBJ2-1; maybe TRBD1 (5 bases). Germline assignment: CDR1 KGHSH and CDR2 LQKENI. This CDR3 spans 14 amino acids. V was pared by 4 bases and J by 5 bases, with 12 bases between. The CDR3 region is CASSQGPSNNEQFF. CDR3 bases: TGTGCCAGCTCACAGGGGCCCAGCAACAATGAGCAGTTCTTC.

The CDR3 region has the DNA TGCGCCAGCAGCTTAGGGACAGGGTACCACGAGCAGTACTTC. Amino acids: CASSLGTGYHEQYF. The rearrangement joins TRBV5-1 to TRBJ2-7; 9 nucleotides line up with TRBD1. The CDR3 is 14 amino acids. The germline V gene encodes CDR1 SGHRS and CDR2 YFSETQ. The V and J ends lost 2 bases and 5 bases, in that order; junction bases with no gene match: 5.

The chain joins TRBV9 to TRBJ2-5; TRBD2 agrees at 15 bases. The length of the CDR3 is 18 residues. Trimming at V came to 4 bases and at J to 4 bases, leaving 11 bases not matched to a gene. In germline, CDR1 is SGDLS, CDR2 YYNGEE. CDR3 protein: CASSPAGLAGGLGETQYF. The CDR3 DNA is TGTGCCAGCAGCCCCGCCGGACTAGCGGGGGGGTTAGGAGAGACCCAGTACTTC.

The J gene is TRBJ2-2, the V gene TRBV19; 14 bases fit TRBD2. The CDR3 runs 18 residues. The germline V gene has CDR1 LNHDA and CDR2 SQIVND (reference sequence). V trimming: 0 bases; J trimming: 5 bases; junction bases outside the gene matches: 5. The CDR3 DNA is TGTGCCAGTAGTATAGATACAAGGACTAGCGGGGGGACCGGGGAGCTGTTTTTT. This sequence encodes CASSIDTRTSGGTGELFF.

The J gene is TRBJ1-2, the V gene TRBV4-1, with D perhaps matching TRBD1 (6 bases). V lost 1 base to trimming and J lost 3 bases, with 12 bases between them. Per the germline V gene, CDR1 is MGHRA and CDR2 is YSYEKL. The CDR3 runs 15 residues. The CDR3 spells CASSQGGGGDYGYTF. The CDR3 coding sequence is TGCGCCAGCAGCCAAGGGGGAGGGGGGGACTATGGCTACACCTTC.

The chain uses TRBV2 and TRBJ1-2, with a tentative D call TRBD1 (5 bases). From germline, CDR1 is SNHLY and CDR2 FYNNEI. The germline V and J ends were trimmed by 6 bases and 4 bases, with 12 bases remaining between them. The CDR3 consists of 13 residues. As DNA, the CDR3 is TGTGCCAGCAGCGCTCAGGGTGGCTATGGCTACACCTTC. It yields the protein CASSAQGGYGYTF. Full variable domain (outside the CDR3, taken from reference TRBV2 and TRBJ1-2): EPEVTQTPSHQVTQMGQEVILRCVPISNHLYFYWYRQILGQKVEFLVSFYNNEISEKSEIFDDQFSVERPDGSNFTLKIRSTKLEDSAMYFCASSAQGGYGYTFGSGTRLTVV.

The chain links TRBV2 to TRBJ1-4; TRBD1 is a possible D gene (5 bases). Trimming pared 7 bases from V and 6 bases from J, leaving 12 bases between. Per germline, CDR1 SNHLY and CDR2 FYNNEI. The CDR3 is 13 residues long. CDR3 DNA: TGTGCCAGCAATCAGGGTTCTCATGAAAAACTGTTTTTT. This encodes CASNQGSHEKLFF.

The chain joins TRBV10-1 to TRBJ1-1, with 10 bases aligning to TRBD1. V gave up 4 bases and J gave up 5 bases; unmatched junction bases: 1. The CDR3 spans 13 residues. Germline V lookup: CDR1 WNHNN, CDR2 SYGVQD (reference sequence). The CDR3 region is CASSGGQGTEAFF. The CDR3 DNA reads TGCGCCAGCAGTGGGGGACAGGGGACTGAAGCTTTCTTT.

V and J are TRBV3-1 (or the pseudogene TRBV3-2) and TRBJ1-2, with TRBD1 as a possible D gene (6 bases). Deletions cut 0 bases from V and 7 bases from J, with 15 bases between. The germline gives CDR1 LGHDT, CDR2 YNNKEL (reference sequence). The CDR3 spans 15 residues. The CDR3 region is CASSQEGQRSGGYTF. DNA for the CDR3: TGTGCCAGCAGCCAAGAGGGACAACGATCGGGTGGCTACACCTTC.

CDR3 protein: CASSLGQARNSPLHF. In DNA form, the CDR3 reads TGCGCCAGCAGCTTGGGGCAGGCCAGGAATTCACCCCTCCACTTT. This chain joins TRBV5-1 and TRBJ1-6, with D uncertain. Germline values: CDR1 SGHRS, CDR2 YFSETQ. Between the trimmed V and J ends, which lost 0 bases and 7 bases, there was a span of 11 bases. The CDR3 is 15 amino acids.

V gene TRBV5-1 combines with J gene TRBJ2-2; perhaps TRBD1 as D (6 bases). The CDR3 is 14 residues long. V was pared by 4 bases and J by 1 base, with 8 bases between. CDR1 and CDR2 (germline): SGHRS, YFSETQ. CDR3 in amino acids: CASSPGQNTGELFF. As DNA, the CDR3 is TGCGCCAGCAGCCCGGGACAGAACACCGGGGAGCTGTTTTTT.

The chain carries TRBV11-2 and TRBJ2-1, with 11 bases lining up with TRBD2. The CDR3 extends over 17 amino acids. Germline V CDR1 and CDR2: SGHAT, FQNNGV. The ends lost 3 bases at V and 8 bases at J; junction bases unmatched: 12. Here the CDR3 DNA reads TGTGCCAGCAGCTTGGGGAATAGCGGGGGGGCTATCGATGAGCAGTTCTTC. This encodes CASSLGNSGGAIDEQFF.